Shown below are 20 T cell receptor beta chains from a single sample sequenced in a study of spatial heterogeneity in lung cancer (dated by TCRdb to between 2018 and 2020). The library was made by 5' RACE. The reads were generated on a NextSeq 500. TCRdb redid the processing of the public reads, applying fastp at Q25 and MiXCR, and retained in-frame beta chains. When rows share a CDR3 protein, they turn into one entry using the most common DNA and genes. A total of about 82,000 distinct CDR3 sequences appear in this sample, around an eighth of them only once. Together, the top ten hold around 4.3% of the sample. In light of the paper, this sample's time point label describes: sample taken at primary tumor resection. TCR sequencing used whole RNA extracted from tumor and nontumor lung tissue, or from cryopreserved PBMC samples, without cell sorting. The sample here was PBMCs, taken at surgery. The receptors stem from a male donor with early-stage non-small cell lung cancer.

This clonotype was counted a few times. DNA for the CDR3: TGTGCCACCAGCGGACTTACCGGGGAGCTGTTTTTT. Translation gives CATSGLTGELFF. The chain couples TRBV24-1 to TRBJ2-2; D perhaps matches TRBD2 (5 bases). The germline V and J ends were trimmed by 7 bases and 5 bases, with 7 bases remaining between them. Germline CDR1 and CDR2: KGHDR and SFDVKD. CDR3 length: 12 amino acids.

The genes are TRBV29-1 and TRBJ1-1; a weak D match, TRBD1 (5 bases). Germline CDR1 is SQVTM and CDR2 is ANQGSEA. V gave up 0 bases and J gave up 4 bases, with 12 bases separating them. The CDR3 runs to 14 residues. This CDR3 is CSVEDGRGGTEAFF. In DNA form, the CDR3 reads TGCAGCGTTGAAGATGGGAGGGGTGGCACTGAAGCTTTCTTT.

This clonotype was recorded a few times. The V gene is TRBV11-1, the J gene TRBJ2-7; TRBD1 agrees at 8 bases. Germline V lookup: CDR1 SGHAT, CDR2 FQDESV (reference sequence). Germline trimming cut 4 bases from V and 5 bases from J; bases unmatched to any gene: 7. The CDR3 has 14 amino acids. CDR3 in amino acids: CASSSGQGRHEQYF. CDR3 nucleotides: TGTGCCAGCAGCTCCGGACAGGGACGACACGAGCAGTACTTC. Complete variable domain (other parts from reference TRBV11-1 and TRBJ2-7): EAEVAQSPRYKITEKSQAVAFWCDPISGHATLYWYRQILGQGPELLVQFQDESVVDDSQLPKDRFSAERLKGVDSTLKIQPAELGDSAMYLCASSSGQGRHEQYFGPGTRLTVT.

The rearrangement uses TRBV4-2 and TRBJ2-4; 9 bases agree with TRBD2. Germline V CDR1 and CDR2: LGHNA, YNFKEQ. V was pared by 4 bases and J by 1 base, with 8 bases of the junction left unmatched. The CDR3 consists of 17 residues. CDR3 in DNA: TGTGCCAGCAGCCGCGGGGGGGCCGATATGGCCAAAAACATTCAGTACTTC. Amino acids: CASSRGGADMAKNIQYF.

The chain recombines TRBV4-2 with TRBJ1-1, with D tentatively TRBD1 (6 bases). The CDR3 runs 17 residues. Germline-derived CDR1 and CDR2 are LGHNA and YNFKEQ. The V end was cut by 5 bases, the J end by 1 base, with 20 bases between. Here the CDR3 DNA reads TGTGCCAGCAGCTCACTATGGGAGGGGGAAACGAACACTGAAGCTTTCTTT. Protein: CASSSLWEGETNTEAFF.

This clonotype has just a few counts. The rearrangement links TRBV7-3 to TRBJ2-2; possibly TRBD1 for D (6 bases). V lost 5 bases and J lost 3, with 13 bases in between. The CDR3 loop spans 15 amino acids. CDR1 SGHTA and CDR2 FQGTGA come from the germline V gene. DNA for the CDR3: TGTGCCAGCAGCCCGCCGGGACATTACACCGGGGAGCTGTTTTTT. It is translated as CASSPPGHYTGELFF.

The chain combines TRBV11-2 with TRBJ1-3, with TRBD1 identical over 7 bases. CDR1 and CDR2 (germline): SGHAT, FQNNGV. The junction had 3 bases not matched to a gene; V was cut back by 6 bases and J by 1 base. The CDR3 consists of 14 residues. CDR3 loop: CASRGTVSGNTIYF. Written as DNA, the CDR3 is TGTGCCAGCAGGGGGACAGTGTCTGGAAACACCATATATTTT. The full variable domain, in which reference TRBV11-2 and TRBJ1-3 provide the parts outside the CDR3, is EAGVAQSPRYKIIEKRQSVAFWCNPISGHATLYWYQQILGQGPKLLIQFQNNGVVDDSQLPKDRFSAERLKGVDSTLKIQPAKLEDSAVYLCASRGTVSGNTIYFGEGSWLTVV.

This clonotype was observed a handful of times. CDR3 sequence (DNA): TGCGCCAGCAGCTTGGAAGGGACAGCGATACAAGAGACCCAGTACTTC. Its protein is CASSLEGTAIQETQYF. V and J are TRBV5-1 and TRBJ2-5, with TRBD1 matching over 7 bases. Germline V gene data show CDR1 as SGHRS and CDR2 as YFSETQ. The CDR3 totals 16 residues. V shed 0 bases, J shed 2 bases, and the junction held 7 bases outside the gene matches. Using reference TRBV5-1 and TRBJ2-5 for the parts outside the CDR3, the full variable domain is KAGVTQTPRYLIKTRGQQVTLSCSPISGHRSVSWYQQTPGQGLQFLFEYFSETQRNKGNFPGRFSGRQFSNSRSEMNVSTLELGDSALYLCASSLEGTAIQETQYFGPGTRLLVL.

DNA for the CDR3: TGTGCCAGTAGTCGACCCCATCGACGGGGAACTACAGATACGCAGTATTTT. Protein sequence: CASSRPHRRGTTDTQYF. The chain has TRBV19 and TRBJ2-3, with D possibly TRBD2 on 5 matching bases. There are 17 residues in the CDR3. In germline, CDR1 is LNHDA, CDR2 SQIVND (reference sequence). Between the trimmed V and J ends, which lost 5 bases and 3 bases, there was a span of 21 bases.

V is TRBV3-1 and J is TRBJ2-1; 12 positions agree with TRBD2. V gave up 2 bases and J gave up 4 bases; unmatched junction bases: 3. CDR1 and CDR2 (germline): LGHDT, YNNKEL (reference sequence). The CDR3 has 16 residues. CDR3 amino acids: CASSQTSGGPYNEQFF. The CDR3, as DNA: TGTGCCAGCAGCCAAACTAGCGGGGGGCCTTACAATGAGCAGTTCTTC.

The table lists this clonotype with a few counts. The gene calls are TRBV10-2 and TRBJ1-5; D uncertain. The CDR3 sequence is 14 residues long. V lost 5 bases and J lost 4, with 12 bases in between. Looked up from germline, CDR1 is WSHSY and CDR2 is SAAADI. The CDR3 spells CASSKQVENQPQHF. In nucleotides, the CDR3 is TGCGCCAGCAGTAAGCAGGTGGAGAATCAGCCCCAGCATTTT.

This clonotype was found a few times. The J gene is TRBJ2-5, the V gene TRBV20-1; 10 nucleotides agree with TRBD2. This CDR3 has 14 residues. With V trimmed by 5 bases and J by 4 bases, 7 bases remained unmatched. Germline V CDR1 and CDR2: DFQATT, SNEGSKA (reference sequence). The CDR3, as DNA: TGCAGTGCTTCCCGGACTAGCGGTGGAGAGACCCAGTACTTC. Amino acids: CSASRTSGGETQYF.

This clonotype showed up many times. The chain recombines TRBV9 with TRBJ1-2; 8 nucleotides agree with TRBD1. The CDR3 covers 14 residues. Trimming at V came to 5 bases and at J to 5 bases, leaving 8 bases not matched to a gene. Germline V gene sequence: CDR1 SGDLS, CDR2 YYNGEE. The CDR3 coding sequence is TGTGCCAGCAGTTTGCAGGGGGCCGGGTATGGCTACACCTTC. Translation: CASSLQGAGYGYTF.

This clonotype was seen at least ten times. The CDR3 region has the DNA TGTGCCAGCAGTTACTCTGAGCGGGACCGCTATGGCTACACCTTC. This encodes CASSYSERDRYGYTF. The rearrangement links TRBV6-6 to TRBJ1-2; D perhaps matches TRBD1 (5 bases). This CDR3 is built from 15 residues. Trimming took off 0 bases at V and 4 bases at J, with 12 bases between the two ends. Germline CDR1 and CDR2: MNHNY and SVGAGI (reference sequence).

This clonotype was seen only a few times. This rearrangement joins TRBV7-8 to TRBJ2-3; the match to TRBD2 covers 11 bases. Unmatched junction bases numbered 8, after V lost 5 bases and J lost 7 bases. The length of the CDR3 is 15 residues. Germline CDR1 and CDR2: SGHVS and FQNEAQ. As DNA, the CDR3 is TGTGCCAGCAGCCTTACTAGCGGGAGTCTGTATACGCAGTATTTT. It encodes CASSLTSGSLYTQYF.

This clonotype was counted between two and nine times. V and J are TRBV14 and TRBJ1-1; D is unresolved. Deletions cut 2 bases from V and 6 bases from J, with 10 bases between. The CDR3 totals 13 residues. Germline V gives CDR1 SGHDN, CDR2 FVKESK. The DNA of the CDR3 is TGTGCCAGCAGCCAAAGACTAGACTCTGAAGCTTTCTTT. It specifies CASSQRLDSEAFF.

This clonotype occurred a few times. In DNA, the CDR3 is TGTGCCAGCAGCCAATCGGTCAATAACGGTGAGCAGTTCTTC. It translates to CASSQSVNNGEQFF. This chain uses TRBV3-1 with TRBJ2-1, with unresolved D. The CDR3 is made up of 14 amino acids. Per germline, CDR1 LGHDT and CDR2 YNNKEL (reference sequence). Trimming took 2 bases from V and 9 from J, leaving 14 bases between them.

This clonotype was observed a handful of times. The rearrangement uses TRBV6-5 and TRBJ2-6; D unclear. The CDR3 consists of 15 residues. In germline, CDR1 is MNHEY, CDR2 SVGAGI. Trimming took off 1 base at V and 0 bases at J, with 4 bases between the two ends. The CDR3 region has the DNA TGTGCCAGCAGTTACTTCAGCTCTGGGGCCAACGTCCTGACTTTC. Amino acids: CASSYFSSGANVLTF.

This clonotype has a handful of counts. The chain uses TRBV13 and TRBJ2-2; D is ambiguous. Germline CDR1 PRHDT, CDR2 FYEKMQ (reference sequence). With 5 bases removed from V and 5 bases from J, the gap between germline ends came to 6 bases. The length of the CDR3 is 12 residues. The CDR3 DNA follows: TGTGCCAGCAGCACCCGGACCGGGGAGCTGTTTTTT. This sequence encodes CASSTRTGELFF.

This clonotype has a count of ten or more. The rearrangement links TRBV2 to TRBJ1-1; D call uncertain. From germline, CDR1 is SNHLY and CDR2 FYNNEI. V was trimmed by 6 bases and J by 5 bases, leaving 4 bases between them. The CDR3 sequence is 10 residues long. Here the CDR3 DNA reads TGTGCCAGCAGGGGAACTGAAGCTTTCTTT. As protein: CASRGTEAFF.